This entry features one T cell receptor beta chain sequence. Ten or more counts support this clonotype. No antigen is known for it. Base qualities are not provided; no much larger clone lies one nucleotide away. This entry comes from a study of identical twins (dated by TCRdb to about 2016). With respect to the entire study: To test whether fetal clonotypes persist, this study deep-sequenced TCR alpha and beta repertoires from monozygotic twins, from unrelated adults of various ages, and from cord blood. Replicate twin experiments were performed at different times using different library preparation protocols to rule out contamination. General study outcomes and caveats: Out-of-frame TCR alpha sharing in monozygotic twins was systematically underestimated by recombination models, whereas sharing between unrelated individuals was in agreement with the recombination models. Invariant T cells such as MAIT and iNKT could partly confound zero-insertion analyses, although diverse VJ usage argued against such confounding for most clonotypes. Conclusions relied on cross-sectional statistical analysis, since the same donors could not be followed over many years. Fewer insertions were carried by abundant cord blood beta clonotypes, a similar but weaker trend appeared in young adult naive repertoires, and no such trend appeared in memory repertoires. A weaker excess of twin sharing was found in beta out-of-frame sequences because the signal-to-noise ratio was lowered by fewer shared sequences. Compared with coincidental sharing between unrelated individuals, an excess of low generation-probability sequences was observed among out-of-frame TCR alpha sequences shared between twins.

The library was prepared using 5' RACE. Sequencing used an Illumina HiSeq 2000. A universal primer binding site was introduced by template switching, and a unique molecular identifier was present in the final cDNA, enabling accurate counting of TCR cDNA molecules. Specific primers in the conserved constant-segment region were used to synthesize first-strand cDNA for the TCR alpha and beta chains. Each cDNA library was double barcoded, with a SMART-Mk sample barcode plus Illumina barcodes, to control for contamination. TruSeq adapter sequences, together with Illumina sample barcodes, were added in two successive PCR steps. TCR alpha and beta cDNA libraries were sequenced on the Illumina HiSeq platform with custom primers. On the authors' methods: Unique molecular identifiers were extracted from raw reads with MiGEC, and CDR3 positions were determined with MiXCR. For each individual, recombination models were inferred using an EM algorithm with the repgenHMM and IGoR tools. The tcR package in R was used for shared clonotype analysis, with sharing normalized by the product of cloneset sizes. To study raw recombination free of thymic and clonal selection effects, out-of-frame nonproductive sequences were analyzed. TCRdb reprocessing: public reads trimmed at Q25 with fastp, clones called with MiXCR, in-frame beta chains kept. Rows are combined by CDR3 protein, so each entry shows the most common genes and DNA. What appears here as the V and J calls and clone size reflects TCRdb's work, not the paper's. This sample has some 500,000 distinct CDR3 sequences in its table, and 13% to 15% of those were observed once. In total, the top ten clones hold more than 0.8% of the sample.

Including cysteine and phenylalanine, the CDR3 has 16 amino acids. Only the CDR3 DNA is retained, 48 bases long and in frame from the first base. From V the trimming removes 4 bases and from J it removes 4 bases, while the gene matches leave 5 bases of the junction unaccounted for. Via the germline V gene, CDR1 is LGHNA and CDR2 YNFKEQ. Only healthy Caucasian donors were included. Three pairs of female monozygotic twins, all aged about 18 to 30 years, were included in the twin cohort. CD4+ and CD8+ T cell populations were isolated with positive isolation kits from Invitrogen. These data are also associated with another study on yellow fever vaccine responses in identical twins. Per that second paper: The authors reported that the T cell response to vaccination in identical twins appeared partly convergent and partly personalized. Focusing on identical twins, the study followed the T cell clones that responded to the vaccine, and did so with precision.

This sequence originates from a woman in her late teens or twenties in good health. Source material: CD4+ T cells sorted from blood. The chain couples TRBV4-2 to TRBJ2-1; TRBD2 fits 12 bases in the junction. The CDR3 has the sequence CASSRALAGGYNEQFF. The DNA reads TGTGCCAGCAGCCGCGCCCTAGCGGGAGGGTACAATGAGCAGTTCTTC.